The 4 T cell receptor beta chains presented below share a single source sample, sequenced in a study of T-cell memory formation after mild COVID-19. TCRdb analysed the 5' RACE reads with MiXCR anew, one entry per CDR3 protein. The data hold about 300,000 distinct CDR3 sequences, with approximately 19% observed a single time. Sequenced material: PBMCs or a T cell subset sorted from them (not recorded which). These receptors originate from a man aged 18 to 35 who had mild COVID-19 (a few samples of this study predate the infection). Cell type and time point are not known.

This clonotype has just a few counts. The chain uses TRBV5-5 and TRBJ1-2, with 8 bases matching TRBD1. CDR3 length: 13 amino acids. Germline V gives CDR1 SGHKS, CDR2 YYEKEE (reference sequence). V was pared by 3 bases and J by 7 bases, with 5 bases of the junction left unmatched. CDR3 coding DNA: TGTGCCAGCAGCTCTCAGGGGGCTGGTGGCTACACCTTC. Protein product: CASSSQGAGGYTF.

A few counts support this clonotype. The chain joins TRBV6-5 to TRBJ1-2, with D possibly matching TRBD1 (5 bases). This CDR3 is 13 amino acids long. The germline V and J ends were trimmed by 0 bases and 5 bases, with 7 bases remaining between them. CDR1 is MNHEY and CDR2 is SVGAGI in the germline V gene. CDR3 in amino acids: CASSYSAGYGYTF. The DNA of the CDR3 is TGTGCCAGCAGTTACTCCGCAGGGTATGGCTACACCTTC.

This clonotype was seen many times. This rearrangement joins TRBV7-2 to TRBJ2-7, with TRBD2 as a possible D gene (5 bases). V lost 2 bases to trimming and J lost 2 bases, with 7 bases between them. The length of the CDR3 is 13 residues. Germline lookup yields CDR1 SGHTA and CDR2 FQGNSA. The chain's CDR3 is CASSLRGTYEQYV. Written as DNA, the CDR3 is TGTGCCAGCAGCTTACGAGGGACCTACGAGCAGTACGTC.

V is TRBV7-9 and J is TRBJ1-1, with D perhaps TRBD1 (5 bases). The germline V gene encodes CDR1 SEHNR and CDR2 FQNEAQ (reference sequence). Between the trimmed V and J ends, which lost 8 bases and 8 bases, there was a span of 18 bases. CDR3 length: 13 amino acids. The CDR3 region has the DNA TGTGCCAGCCTGTACGCGGGGGGGGACGAAGCTTTCTTT. This encodes CASLYAGGDEAFF.